The T cell receptor beta chain under discussion was sequenced for a study of CD8 T cell repertoires and HIV-1 epitope variants. Study-wide points: About 5 clonotypes recognized Nef KF9, one HW9, none TAALDMSHF.

Comments on this clone: The antigen is not known.

Profiled with immunoSEQ multiplex PCR; TCRdb holds only in-frame clones, not every one. The sample yields some 5,000 clones, approximately 64% seen once. This clonotype was obtained from a male donor with HIV. The sequenced material came from cultured CD8+ T cells derived from PBMCs.

The CDR3 spells CASSLRSGTENEKLFF. The CDR3 DNA sequence: TGTGCCAGCAGCCTGCGGTCCGGGACAGAGAATGAAAAACTGTTTTTT. V is TRBV11-2 and J is TRBJ1-4; 7 nucleotides align to TRBD1. Germline CDR1 and CDR2: SGHAT and FQNNGV. The CDR3 is 16 amino acids. Losses at the gene ends were 5 bases for V and 5 bases for J; bases not matched to a gene: 11.